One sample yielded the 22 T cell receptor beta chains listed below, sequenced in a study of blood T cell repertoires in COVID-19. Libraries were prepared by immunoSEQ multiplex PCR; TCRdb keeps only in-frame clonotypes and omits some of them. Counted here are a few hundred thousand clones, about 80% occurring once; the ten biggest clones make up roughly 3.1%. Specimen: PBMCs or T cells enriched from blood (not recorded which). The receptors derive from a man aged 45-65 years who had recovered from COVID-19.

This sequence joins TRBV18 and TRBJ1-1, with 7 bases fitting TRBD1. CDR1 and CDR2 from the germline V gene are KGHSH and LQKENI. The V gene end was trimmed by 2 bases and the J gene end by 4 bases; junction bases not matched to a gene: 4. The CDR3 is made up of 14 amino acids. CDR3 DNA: TGTGCCAGCTCACCAGGACAGGAGGTCACTGAAGCTTTCTTT. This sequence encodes CASSPGQEVTEAFF. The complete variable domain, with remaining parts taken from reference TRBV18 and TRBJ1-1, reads NAGVMQNPRHLVRRRGQEARLRCSPMKGHSHVYWYRQLPEEGLKFMVYLQKENIIDESGMPKERFSAEFPKEGPSILRIQQVVRGDSAAYFCASSPGQEVTEAFFGQGTRLTVV.

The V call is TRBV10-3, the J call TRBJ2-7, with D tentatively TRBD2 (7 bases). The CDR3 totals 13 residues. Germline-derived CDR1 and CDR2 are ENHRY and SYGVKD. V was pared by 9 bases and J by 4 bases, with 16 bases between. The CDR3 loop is CAMGGGAGYEQYF. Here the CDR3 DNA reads TGTGCCATGGGGGGGGGCGCGGGATACGAGCAGTACTTC.

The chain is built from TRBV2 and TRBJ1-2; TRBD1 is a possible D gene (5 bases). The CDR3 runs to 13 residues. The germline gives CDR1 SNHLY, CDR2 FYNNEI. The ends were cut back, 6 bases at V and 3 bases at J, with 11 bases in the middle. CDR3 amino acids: CASRGRGDYGYTF. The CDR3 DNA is TGTGCCAGCAGGGGGCGGGGTGACTATGGCTACACCTTC.

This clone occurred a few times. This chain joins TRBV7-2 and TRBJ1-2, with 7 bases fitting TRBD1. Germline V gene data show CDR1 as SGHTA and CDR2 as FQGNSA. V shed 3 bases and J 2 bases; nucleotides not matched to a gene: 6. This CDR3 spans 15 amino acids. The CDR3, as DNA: TGTGCCAGCAGCTTGGGGTCGGACAGGAACTATGGCTACACCTTC. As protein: CASSLGSDRNYGYTF.

The CDR3 reads CATSRGDEKLFF. The DNA for the CDR3 is TGTGCCACCAGCAGAGGAGATGAAAAACTGTTTTTT. The rearrangement joins TRBV15 to TRBJ1-4; D gene ambiguous. The germline CDR1 and CDR2 sequences are LNHNV and YYDKDF (reference sequence). The V gene lost 1 base and the J gene lost 6 bases, with 3 bases spanning the gap. The CDR3 covers 12 residues.

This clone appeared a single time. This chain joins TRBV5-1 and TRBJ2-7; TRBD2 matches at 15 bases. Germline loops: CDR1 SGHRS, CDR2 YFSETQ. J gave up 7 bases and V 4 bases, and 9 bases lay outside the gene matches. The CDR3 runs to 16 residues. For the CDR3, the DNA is TGCGCCAGCAGCCCCACGGGACTAGCGGGGGGCGGTGAGCAGTACTTC. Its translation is CASSPTGLAGGGEQYF.

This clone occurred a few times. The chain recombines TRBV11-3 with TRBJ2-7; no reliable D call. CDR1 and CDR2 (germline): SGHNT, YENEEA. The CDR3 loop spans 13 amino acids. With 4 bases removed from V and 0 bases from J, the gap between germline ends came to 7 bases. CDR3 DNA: TGTGCCAGCAGCTCCCGGAGCTCCTACGAGCAGTACTTC. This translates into CASSSRSSYEQYF.

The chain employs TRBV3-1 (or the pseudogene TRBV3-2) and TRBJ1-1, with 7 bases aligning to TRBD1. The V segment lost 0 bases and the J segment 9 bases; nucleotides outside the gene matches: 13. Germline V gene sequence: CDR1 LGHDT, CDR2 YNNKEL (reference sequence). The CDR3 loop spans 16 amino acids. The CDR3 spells CASSQEIWQGDMKAFF. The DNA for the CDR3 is TGTGCCAGCAGCCAAGAGATCTGGCAGGGGGATATGAAAGCTTTCTTT.

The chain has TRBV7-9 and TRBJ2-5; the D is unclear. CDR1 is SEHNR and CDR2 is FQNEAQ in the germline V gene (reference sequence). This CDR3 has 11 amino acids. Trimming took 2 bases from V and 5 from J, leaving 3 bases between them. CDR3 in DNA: TGTGCCAGCAGCTTACTGGAGACCCAGTACTTC. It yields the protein CASSLLETQYF. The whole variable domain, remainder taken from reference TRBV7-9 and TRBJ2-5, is DTGVSQNPRHKITKRGQNVTFRCDPISEHNRLYWYRQTLGQGPEFLTYFQNEAQLEKSRLLSDRFSAERPKGSFSTLEIQRTEQGDSAMYLCASSLLETQYFGPGTRLLVL.

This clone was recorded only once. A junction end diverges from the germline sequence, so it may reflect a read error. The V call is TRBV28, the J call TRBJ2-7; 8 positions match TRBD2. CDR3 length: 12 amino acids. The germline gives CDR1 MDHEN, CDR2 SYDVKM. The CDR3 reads CASSLRASGLHF. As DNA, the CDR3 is TGTGCCAGCAGTTTAAGGGCTAGCGGGTTACACTTC.

CDR3 region: CASSHRRLALKTDTQYF. CDR3 nucleotide sequence: TGTGCCAGCAGCCACCGTAGACTAGCGCTTAAAACAGATACGCAGTATTTT. This rearrangement joins TRBV3-1 (or the pseudogene TRBV3-2) to TRBJ2-3, with TRBD2 matching over 8 bases. This CDR3 spans 17 amino acids. Germline V lookup: CDR1 LGHDT, CDR2 YNNKEL (reference sequence). V gave up 3 bases and J gave up 3 bases; unmatched junction bases: 11.

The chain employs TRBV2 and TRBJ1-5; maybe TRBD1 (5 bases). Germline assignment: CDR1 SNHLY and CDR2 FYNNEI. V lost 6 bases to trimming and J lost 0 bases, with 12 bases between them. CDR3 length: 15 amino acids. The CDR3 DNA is TGTGCCAGCAGACGCTGGGGGGATAGCAATCAGCCCCAGCATTTT. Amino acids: CASRRWGDSNQPQHF.

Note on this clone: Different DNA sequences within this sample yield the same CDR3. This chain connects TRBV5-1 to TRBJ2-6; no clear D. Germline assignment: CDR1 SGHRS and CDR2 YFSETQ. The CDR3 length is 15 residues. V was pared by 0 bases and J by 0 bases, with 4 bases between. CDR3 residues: CASSLAGSGANVLTF. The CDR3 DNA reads TGCGCCAGCAGCTTGGCCGGCTCTGGGGCCAACGTCCTGACTTTC.

The CDR3 spells CASSLSGSHQDTQYF. The CDR3 coding sequence is TGTGCCAGCAGTCTTAGCGGGAGTCATCAAGATACGCAGTATTTT. The gene calls are TRBV27 and TRBJ2-3; 9 positions agree with TRBD2. The V segment lost 5 bases and the J segment 5 bases; nucleotides outside the gene matches: 8. The length of the CDR3 is 15 residues. Germline values: CDR1 MNHEY, CDR2 SMNVEV (reference sequence).

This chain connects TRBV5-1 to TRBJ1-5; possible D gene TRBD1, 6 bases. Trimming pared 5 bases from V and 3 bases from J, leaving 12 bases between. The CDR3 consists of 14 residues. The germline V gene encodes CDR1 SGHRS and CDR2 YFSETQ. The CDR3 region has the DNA TGCGCCAGCAGAGCAGGGGATTACAATCAGCCCCAGCATTTT. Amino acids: CASRAGDYNQPQHF.

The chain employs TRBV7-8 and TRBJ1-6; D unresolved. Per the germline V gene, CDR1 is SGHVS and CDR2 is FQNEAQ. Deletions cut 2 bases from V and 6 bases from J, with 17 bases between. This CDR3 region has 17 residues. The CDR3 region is CASSLFLGAYFNSPLHF. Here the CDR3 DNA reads TGTGCCAGCAGCTTATTTCTGGGAGCCTATTTTAATTCACCCCTCCACTTT.

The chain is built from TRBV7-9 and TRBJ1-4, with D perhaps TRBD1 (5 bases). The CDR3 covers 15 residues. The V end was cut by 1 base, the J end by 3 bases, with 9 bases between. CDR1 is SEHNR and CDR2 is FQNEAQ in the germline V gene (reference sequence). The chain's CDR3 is CASSLEGQSNEKLFF. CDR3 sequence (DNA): TGTGCCAGCAGCTTAGAGGGGCAGTCTAATGAAAAACTGTTTTTT.

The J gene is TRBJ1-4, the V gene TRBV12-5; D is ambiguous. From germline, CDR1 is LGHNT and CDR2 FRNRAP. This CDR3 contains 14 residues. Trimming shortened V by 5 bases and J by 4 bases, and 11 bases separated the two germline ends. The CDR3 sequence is CASGPQAHNEKLFF. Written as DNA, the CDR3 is TGTGCTAGTGGTCCCCAGGCCCATAATGAAAAACTGTTTTTT.

The CDR3 DNA reads as TGTGCCAGCAGCCCCGGCGAGGGTCGCGGGGATACGCAGTATTTT. As protein: CASSPGEGRGDTQYF. This chain joins TRBV7-3 and TRBJ2-3; TRBD2 is a possible D gene (5 bases). The germline V and J ends were trimmed by 5 bases and 6 bases, with 18 bases remaining between them. Germline values: CDR1 SGHTA, CDR2 FQGTGA. This CDR3 is 15 amino acids long.

In DNA form, the CDR3 reads TGTGCCACCAGCAGAGTAAGGAGTGCAACTAATGAAAAACTGTTTTTT. Its translation is CATSRVRSATNEKLFF. This chain connects TRBV15 to TRBJ1-4; D not resolved. With 1 base removed from V and 0 bases from J, the gap between germline ends came to 9 bases. Germline CDR1 and CDR2: LNHNV and YYDKDF (reference sequence). CDR3 length: 16 residues.

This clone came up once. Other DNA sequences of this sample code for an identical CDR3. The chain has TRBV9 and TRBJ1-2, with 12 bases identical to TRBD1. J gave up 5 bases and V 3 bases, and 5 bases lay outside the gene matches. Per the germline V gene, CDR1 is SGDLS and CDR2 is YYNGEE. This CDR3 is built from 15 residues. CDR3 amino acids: CASSAGQGAIYGYTF. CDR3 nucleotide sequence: TGTGCCAGCAGCGCGGGACAGGGGGCGATTTATGGCTACACCTTC.

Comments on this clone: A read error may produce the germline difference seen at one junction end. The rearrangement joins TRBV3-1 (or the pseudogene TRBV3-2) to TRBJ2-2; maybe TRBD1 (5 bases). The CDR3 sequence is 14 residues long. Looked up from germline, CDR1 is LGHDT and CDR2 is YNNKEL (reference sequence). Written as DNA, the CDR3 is TGTGCCAGCGGGGCCCCCTTGAACGCCGGGGAGCTGTTTTTT. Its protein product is CASGAPLNAGELFF.